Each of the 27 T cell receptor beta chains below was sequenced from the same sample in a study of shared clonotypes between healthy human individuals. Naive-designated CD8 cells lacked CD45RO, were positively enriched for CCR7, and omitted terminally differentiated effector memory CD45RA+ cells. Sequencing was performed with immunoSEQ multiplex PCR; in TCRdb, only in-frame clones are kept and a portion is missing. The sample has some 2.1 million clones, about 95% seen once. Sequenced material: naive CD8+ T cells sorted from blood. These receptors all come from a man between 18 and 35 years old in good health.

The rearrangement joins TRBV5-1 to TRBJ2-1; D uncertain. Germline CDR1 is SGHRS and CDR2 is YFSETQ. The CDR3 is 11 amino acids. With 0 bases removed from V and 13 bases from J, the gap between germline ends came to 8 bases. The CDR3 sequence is CASSLDGVQFF. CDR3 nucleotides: TGCGCCAGCAGCTTGGATGGGGTTCAGTTCTTC.

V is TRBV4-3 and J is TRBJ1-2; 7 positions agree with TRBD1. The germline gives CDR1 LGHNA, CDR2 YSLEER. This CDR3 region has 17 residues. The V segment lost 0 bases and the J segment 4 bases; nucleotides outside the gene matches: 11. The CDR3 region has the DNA TGCGCCAGCAGCCAAGATAGATCCCCCCCAGGGGGCTATGGCTACACCTTC. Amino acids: CASSQDRSPPGGYGYTF.

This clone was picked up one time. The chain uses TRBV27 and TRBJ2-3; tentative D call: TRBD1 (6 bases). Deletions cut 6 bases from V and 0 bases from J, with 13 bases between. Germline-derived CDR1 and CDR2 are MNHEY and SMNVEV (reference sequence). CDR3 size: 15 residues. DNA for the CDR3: TGTGCCAGCAGCAGACAGGAATTTAGCACAGATACGCAGTATTTT. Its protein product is CASSRQEFSTDTQYF.

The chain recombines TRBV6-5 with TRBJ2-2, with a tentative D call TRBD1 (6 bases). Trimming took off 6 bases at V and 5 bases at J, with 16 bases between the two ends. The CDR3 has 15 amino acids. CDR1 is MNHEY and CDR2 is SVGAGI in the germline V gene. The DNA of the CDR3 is TGTGCCAGCAGCCACCCTGGTAGGGGGACCGGGGAGCTGTTTTTT. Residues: CASSHPGRGTGELFF.

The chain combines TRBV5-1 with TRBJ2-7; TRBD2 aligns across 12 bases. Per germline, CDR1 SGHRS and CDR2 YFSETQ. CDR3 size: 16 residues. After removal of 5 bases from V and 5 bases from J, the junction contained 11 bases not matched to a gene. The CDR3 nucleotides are TGCGCCAGCAGGCTGTCTAGCGGGGGGGCCTTCCACGAGCAGTACTTC. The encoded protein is CASRLSSGGAFHEQYF.

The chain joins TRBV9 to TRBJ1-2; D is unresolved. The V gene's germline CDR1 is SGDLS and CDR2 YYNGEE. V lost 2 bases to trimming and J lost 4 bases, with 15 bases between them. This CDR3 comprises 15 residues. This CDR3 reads CASSVSGSYLYGYTF. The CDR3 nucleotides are TGTGCCAGCAGCGTGTCGGGGAGTTACCTCTATGGCTACACCTTC. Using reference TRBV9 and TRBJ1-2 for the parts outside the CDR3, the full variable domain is DSGVTQTPKHLITATGQRVTLRCSPRSGDLSVYWYQQSLDQGLQFLIQYYNGEERAKGNILERFSAQQFPDLHSELNLSSLELGDSALYFCASSVSGSYLYGYTFGSGTRLTVV.

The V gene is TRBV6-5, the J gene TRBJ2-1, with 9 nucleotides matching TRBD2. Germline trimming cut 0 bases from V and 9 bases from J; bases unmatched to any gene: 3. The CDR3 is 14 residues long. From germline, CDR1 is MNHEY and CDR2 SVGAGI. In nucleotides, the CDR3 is TGTGCCAGCAGTTACTCCGGACTAGCGAGTGAGCAGTTCTTC. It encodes CASSYSGLASEQFF.

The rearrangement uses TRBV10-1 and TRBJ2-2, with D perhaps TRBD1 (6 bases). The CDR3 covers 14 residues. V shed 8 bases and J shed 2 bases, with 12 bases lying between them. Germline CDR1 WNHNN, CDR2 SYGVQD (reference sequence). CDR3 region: CASSGHPNTGELFF. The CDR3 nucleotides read TGCGCCAGCTCGGGACACCCTAACACCGGGGAGCTGTTTTTT.

The CDR3 DNA sequence: TGCGCCAGCAGTGGTAGCGCGGGCACAGATACGCAGTATTTT. Translating gives CASSGSAGTDTQYF. The rearrangement links TRBV10-2 to TRBJ2-3; the D gene is possibly TRBD2 (5 bases). V dropped 4 bases and J dropped 1 base, with 9 bases sitting between them. The CDR3 spans 14 residues. From germline, CDR1 is WSHSY and CDR2 SAAADI.

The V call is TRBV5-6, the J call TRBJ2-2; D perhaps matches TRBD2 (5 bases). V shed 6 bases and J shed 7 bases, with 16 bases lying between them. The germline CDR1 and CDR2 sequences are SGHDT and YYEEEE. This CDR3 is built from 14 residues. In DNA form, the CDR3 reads TGTGCCAGCACCCACCCCGCGGGTCTCGGGGAGCTGTTTTTT. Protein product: CASTHPAGLGELFF.

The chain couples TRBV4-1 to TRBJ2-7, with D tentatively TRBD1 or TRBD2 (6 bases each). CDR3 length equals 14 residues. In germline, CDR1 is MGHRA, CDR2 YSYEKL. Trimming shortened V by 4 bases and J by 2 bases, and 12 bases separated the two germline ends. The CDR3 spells CASSLLGGPYEQYF. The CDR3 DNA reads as TGCGCCAGCAGCCTCCTGGGGGGCCCCTACGAGCAGTACTTC.

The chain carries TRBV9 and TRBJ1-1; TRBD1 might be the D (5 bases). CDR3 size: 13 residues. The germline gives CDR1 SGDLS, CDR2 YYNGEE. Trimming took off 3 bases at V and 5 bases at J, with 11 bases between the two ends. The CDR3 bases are TGTGCCAGCAGCGGTGGGACGGGGACTGAAGCTTTCTTT. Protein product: CASSGGTGTEAFF.

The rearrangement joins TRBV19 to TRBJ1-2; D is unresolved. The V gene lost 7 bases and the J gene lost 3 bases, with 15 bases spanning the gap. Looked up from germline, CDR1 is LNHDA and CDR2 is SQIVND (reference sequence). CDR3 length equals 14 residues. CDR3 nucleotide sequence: TGTGCCAGTACCTTGGGTGTGTTCGACTATGGCTACACCTTC. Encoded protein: CASTLGVFDYGYTF. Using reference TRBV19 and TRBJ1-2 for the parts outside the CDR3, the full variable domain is DGGITQSPKYLFRKEGQNVTLSCEQNLNHDAMYWYRQDPGQGLRLIYYSQIVNDFQKGDIAEGYSVSREKKESFPLTVTSAQKNPTAFYLCASTLGVFDYGYTFGSGTRLTVV.

The CDR3 is CASSIPGQGRSEAFF. For the CDR3, the DNA is TGTGCCAGTAGCATACCGGGACAGGGCAGATCTGAAGCTTTCTTT. The genes are TRBV19 and TRBJ1-1, with TRBD1 matching over 9 bases. Germline values: CDR1 LNHDA, CDR2 SQIVND (reference sequence). The CDR3 length is 15 residues. The V gene end was trimmed by 6 bases and the J gene end by 6 bases; junction bases not matched to a gene: 11.

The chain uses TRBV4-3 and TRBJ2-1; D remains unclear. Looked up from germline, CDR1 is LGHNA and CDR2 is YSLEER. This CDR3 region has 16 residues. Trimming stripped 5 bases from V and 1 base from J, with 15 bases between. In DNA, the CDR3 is TGCGCCAGCAGCGAAAAATCCAGCGCGTCCTACAATGAGCAGTTCTTC. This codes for CASSEKSSASYNEQFF.

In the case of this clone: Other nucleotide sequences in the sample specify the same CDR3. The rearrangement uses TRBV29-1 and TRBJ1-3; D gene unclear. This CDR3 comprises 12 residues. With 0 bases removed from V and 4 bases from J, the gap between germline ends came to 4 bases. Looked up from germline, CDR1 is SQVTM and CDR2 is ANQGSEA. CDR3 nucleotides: TGCAGCGTTGAAGATCTCGGAAACACCATATATTTT. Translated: CSVEDLGNTIYF.

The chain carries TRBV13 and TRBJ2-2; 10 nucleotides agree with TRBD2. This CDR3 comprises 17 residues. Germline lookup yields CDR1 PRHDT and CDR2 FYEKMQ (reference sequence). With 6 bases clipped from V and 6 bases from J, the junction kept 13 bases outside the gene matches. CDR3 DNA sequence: TGTGCCAGCAGTTCAACCCTAGCGGGGGACGAGGCCGGGGAGCTGTTTTTT. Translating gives CASSSTLAGDEAGELFF.

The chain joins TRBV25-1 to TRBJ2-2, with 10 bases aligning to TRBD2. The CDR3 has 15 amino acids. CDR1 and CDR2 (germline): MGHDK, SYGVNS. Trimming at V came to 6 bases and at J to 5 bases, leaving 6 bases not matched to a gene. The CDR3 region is CASSLAGVGTGELFF. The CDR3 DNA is TGTGCCAGCAGCCTAGCGGGAGTTGGGACCGGGGAGCTGTTTTTT.

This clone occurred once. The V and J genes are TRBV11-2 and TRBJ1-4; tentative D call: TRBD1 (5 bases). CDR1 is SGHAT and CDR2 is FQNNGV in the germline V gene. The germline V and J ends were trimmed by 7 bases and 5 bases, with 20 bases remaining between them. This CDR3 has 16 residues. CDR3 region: CASTQEAPGINEKLFF. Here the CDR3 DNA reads TGTGCCAGCACACAGGAAGCGCCAGGGATCAATGAAAAACTGTTTTTT.

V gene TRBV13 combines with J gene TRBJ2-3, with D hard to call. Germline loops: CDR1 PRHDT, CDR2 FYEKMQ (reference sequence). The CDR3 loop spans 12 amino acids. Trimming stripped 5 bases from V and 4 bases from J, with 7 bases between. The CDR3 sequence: CASSRNADTQYF. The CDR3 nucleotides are TGTGCCAGCAGCCGAAACGCAGATACGCAGTATTTT.

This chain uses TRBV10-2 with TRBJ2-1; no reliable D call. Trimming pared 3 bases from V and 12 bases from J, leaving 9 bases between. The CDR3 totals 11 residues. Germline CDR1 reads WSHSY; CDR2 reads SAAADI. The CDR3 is CASSEGLSQFF. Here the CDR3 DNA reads TGCGCCAGCAGTGAAGGCTTATCGCAGTTCTTC.

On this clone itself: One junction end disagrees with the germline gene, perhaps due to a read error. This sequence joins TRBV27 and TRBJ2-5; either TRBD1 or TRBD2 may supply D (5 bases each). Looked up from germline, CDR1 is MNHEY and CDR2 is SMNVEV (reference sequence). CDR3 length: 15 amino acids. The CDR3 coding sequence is TGTGCCAGCAGTGCATTCCGGGGCTACCAGGAGACCCAGTACTTC. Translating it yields CASSAFRGYQETQYF.

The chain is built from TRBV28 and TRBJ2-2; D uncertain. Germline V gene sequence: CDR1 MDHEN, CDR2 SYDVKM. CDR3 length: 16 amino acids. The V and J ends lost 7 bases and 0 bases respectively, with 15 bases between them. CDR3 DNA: TGTGCCAGCATAAGTTCTCCGGGTACGAACACCGGGGAGCTGTTTTTT. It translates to CASISSPGTNTGELFF.

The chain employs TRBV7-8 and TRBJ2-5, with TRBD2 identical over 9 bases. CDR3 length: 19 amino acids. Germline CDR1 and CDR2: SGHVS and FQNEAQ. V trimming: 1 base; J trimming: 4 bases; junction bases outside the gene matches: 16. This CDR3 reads CASSLVGGGAFSAPETQYF. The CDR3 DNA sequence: TGTGCCAGCAGCTTAGTCGGCGGGGGGGCCTTCTCGGCCCCAGAGACCCAGTACTTC.

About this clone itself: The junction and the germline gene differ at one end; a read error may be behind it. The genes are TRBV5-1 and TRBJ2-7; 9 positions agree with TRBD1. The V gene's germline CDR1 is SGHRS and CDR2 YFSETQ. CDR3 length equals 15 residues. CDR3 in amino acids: CASSYLGGTGYERYF. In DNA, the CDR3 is TGCGCCAGCAGCTACTTAGGTGGGACAGGGTACGAGCGGTATTTC.

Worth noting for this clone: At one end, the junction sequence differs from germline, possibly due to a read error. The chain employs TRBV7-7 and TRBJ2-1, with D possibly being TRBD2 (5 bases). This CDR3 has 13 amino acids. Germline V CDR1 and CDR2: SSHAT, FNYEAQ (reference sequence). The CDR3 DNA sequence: TGTGCTAGCAGCTTAGCCGAGGGCCTCGAGGAGTTCTTC. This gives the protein CASSLAEGLEEFF. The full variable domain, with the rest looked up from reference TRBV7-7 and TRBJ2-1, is GAGVSQSPRYKVTKRGQDVTLRCDPISSHATLYWYQQALGQGPEFLTYFNYEAQPDKSGLPSDRFSAERPEGSISTLTIQRTEQRDSAMYRCASSLAEGLEEFFGPGTRLTVL.

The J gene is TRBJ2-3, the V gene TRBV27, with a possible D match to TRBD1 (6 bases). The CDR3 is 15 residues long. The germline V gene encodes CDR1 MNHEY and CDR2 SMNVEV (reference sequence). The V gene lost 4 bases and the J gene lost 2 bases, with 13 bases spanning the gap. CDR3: CASSWAGQITDTQYF. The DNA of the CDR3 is TGTGCCAGCAGTTGGGCAGGACAGATCACAGATACGCAGTATTTT.